This TCR beta chain is from a study of cytomegalovirus exposure and HLA in healthy donors. V was shortened by 3 bases and J by 0 bases, with 6 bases between the two germline ends. Per germline, CDR1 MNHEY and CDR2 SVGAGI. The CDR3 sequence is 15 residues long. With 60 Vbeta and 13 Jbeta primers, the PCR was carried out. Method: immunoSEQ multiplex PCR; TCRdb's copy keeps in-frame clones and lacks some. The sample records some 150,000 clones, approximately 80% being singletons. Input material: PBMCs. This clonotype was sampled from a woman aged 30 to 39 in good health and CMV-seropositive. The rearrangement links TRBV6-5 to TRBJ2-6; D possibly corresponds to TRBD2 (5 bases). CDR3: CASSYRGSGANVLTF. The CDR3 DNA is TGTGCCAGCAGTTATCGGGGCTCTGGGGCCAACGTCCTGACTTTC.